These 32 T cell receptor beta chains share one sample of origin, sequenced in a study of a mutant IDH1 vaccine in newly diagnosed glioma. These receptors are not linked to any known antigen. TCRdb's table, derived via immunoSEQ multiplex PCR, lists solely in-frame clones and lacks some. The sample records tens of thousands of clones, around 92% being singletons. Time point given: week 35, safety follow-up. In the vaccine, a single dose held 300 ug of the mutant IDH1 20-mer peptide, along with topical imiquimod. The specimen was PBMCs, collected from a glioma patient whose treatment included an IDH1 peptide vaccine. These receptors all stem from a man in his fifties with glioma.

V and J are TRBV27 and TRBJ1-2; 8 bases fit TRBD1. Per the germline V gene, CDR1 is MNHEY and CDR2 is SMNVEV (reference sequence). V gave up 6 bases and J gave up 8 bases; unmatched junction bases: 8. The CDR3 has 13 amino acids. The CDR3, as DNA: TGTGCCAGCAGATATACAGGGGGAGGGGGCTACACCTTC. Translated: CASRYTGGGGYTF.

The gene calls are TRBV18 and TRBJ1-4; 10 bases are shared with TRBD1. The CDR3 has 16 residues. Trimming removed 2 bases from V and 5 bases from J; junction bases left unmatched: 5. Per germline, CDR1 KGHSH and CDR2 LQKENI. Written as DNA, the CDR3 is TGTGCCAGCTCACCATGGGGGACAGGGGAAAATGAAAAACTGTTTTTT. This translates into CASSPWGTGENEKLFF.

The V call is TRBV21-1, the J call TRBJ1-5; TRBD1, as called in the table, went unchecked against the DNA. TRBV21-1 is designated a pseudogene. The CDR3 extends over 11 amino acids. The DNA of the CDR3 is TGTGCCAGCGACAGTAATCAGCCCCAGCATTTT. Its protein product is CASDSNQPQHF.

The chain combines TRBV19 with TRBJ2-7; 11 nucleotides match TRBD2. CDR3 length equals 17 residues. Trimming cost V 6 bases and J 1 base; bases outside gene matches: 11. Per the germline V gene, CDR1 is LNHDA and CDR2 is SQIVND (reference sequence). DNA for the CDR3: TGTGCCAGTAGCTGGACATTGGGACTAGCGGCATCCTACGAGCAGTACTTC. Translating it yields CASSWTLGLAASYEQYF.

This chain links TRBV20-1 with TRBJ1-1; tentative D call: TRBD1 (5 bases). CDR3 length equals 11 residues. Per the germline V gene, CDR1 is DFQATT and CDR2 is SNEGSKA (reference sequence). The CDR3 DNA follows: TGCAGGCGGGGGGAGAACACTGAAGCTTTCTTT. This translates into CRRGENTEAFF.

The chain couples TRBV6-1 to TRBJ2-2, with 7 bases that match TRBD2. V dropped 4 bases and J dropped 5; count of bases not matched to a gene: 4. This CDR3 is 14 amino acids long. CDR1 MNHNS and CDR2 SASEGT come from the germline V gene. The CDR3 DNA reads TGTGCCAGCAGTGCACTAGCGAGTACCGGGGAGCTGTTTTTT. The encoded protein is CASSALASTGELFF.

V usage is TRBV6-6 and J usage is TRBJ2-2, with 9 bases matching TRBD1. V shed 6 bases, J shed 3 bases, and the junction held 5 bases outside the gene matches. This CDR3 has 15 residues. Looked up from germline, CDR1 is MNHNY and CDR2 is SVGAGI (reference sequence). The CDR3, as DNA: TGTGCCAGCAGACCTCGGACAGGGGACACCGGGGAGCTGTTTTTT. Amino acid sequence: CASRPRTGDTGELFF.

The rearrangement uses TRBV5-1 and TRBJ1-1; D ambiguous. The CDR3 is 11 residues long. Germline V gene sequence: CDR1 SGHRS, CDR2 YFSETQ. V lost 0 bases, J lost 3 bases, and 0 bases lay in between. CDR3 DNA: TGCGCCAGCAGCTTGGACACTGAAGCTTTCTTT. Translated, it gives CASSLDTEAFF.

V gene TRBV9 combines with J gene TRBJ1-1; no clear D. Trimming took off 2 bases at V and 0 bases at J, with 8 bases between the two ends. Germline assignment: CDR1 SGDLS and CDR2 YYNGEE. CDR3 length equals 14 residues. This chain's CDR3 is CASSVTGVNTEAFF. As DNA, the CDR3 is TGTGCCAGCAGCGTCACCGGGGTGAACACTGAAGCTTTCTTT.

For the CDR3, the DNA is TGTGCCAGCTCACCACGGACAGAGGGGGAAGCTTTCTTT. As protein: CASSPRTEGEAFF. The chain links TRBV18 to TRBJ1-1; weak D call: TRBD1 (6 bases). The CDR3 has 13 amino acids. V lost 1 base and J lost 8, with 11 bases in between. Germline CDR1 and CDR2: KGHSH and LQKENI. The full variable domain, with the rest looked up from reference TRBV18 and TRBJ1-1, is NAGVMQNPRHLVRRRGQEARLRCSPMKGHSHVYWYRQLPEEGLKFMVYLQKENIIDESGMPKERFSAEFPKEGPSILRIQQVVRGDSAAYFCASSPRTEGEAFFGQGTRLTVV.

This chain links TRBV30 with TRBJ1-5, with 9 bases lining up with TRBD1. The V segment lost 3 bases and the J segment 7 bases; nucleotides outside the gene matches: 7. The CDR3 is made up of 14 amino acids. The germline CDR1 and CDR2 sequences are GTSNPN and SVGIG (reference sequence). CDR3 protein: CAWRGQGRGQPQHF. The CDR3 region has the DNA TGTGCCTGGAGAGGACAGGGGCGAGGACAGCCCCAGCATTTT.

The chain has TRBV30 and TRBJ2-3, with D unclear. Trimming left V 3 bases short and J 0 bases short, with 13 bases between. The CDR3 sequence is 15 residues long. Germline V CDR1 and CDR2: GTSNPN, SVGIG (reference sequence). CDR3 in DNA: TGTGCCTGGAGAGATCAGAGACCTAGCACAGATACGCAGTATTTT. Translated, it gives CAWRDQRPSTDTQYF. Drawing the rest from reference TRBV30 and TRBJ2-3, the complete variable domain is SQTIHQWPATLVQPVGSPLSLECTVEGTSNPNLYWYRQAAGRGLQLLFYSVGIGQISSEVPQNLSASRPQDRQFILSSKKLLLSDSGFYLCAWRDQRPSTDTQYFGPGTRLTVL.

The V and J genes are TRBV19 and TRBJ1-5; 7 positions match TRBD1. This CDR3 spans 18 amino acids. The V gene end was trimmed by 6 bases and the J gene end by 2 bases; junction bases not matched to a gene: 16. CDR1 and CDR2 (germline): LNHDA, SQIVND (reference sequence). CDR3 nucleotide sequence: TGTGCCAGTAGCCTGACAGGGATCGGGGATGGGGGCAATCAGCCCCAGCATTTT. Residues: CASSLTGIGDGGNQPQHF.

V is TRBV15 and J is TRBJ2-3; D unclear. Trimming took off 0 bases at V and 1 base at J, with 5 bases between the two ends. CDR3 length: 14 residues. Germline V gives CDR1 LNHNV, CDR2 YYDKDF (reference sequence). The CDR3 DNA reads TGTGCCACCAGCAGAGATACAGGCACAGATACGCAGTATTTT. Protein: CATSRDTGTDTQYF.

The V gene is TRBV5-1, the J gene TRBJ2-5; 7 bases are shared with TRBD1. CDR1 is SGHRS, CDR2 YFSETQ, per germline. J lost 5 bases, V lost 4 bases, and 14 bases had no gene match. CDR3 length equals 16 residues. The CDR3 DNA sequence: TGCGCCAGCAGCCCGGGCCGGGCAGGGGGTATTGAGACCCAGTACTTC. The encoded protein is CASSPGRAGGIETQYF.

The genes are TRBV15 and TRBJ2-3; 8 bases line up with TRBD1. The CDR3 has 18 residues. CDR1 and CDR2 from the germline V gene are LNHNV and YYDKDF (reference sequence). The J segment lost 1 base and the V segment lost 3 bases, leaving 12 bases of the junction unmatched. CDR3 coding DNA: TGTGCCACCAGCAGGACAGGGGACCCGGGCGGAGGCACAGATACGCAGTATTTT. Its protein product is CATSRTGDPGGGTDTQYF.

The CDR3 nucleotides are TGCGCCAGCAGTCGTCAACAGGGGGCCCGGGTCTATGGCTACACCTTC. It is translated as CASSRQQGARVYGYTF. This sequence joins TRBV5-1 and TRBJ1-2; 9 bases are shared with TRBD1. Germline V CDR1 and CDR2: SGHRS, YFSETQ. With 5 bases clipped from V and 4 bases from J, the junction kept 12 bases outside the gene matches. The CDR3 runs to 16 residues.

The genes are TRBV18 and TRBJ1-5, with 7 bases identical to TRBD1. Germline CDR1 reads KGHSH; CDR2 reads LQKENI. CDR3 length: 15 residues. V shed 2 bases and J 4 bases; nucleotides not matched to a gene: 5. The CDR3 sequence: CASSPARQGNQPQHF. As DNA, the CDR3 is TGTGCCAGCTCACCAGCAAGACAGGGAAATCAGCCCCAGCATTTT. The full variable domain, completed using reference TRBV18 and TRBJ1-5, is NAGVMQNPRHLVRRRGQEARLRCSPMKGHSHVYWYRQLPEEGLKFMVYLQKENIIDESGMPKERFSAEFPKEGPSILRIQQVVRGDSAAYFCASSPARQGNQPQHFGDGTRLSIL.

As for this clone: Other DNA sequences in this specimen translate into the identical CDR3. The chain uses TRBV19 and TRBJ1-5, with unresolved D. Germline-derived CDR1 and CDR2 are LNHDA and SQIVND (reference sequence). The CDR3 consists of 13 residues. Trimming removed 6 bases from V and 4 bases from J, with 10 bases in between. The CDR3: CASRRGRNQPQHF. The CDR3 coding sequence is TGTGCCAGTAGACGAGGGCGGAATCAGCCCCAGCATTTT.

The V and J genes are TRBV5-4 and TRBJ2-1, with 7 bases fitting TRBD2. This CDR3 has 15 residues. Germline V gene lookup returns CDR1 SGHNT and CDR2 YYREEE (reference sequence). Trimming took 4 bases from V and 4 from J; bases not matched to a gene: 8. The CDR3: CASSQDQRGYNEQFF. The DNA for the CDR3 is TGTGCCAGCAGCCAAGACCAGCGGGGTTACAATGAGCAGTTCTTC.

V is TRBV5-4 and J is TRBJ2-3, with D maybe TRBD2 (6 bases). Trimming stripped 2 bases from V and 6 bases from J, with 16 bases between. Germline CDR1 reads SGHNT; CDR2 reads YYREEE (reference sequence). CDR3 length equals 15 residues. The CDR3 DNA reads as TGTGCCAGCAGCTTCCCAACCGCGGGGTGGGATACGCAGTATTTT. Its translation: CASSFPTAGWDTQYF.

CDR3 protein: CASSTSYNEQFF. Here the CDR3 DNA reads TGCGCCAGCAGCACCTCCTACAATGAGCAGTTCTTC. V and J are TRBV4-1 and TRBJ2-1; D gene ambiguous. The germline gives CDR1 MGHRA, CDR2 YSYEKL. Deletions cut 5 bases from V and 0 bases from J, with 2 bases between. This CDR3 spans 12 amino acids.

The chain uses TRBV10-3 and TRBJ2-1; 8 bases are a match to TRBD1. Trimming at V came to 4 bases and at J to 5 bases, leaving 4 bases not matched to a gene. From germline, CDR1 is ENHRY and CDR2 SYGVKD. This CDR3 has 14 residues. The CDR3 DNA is TGTGCCATCAGTGGCCCGGGACAGGACAATGAGCAGTTCTTC. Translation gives CAISGPGQDNEQFF.

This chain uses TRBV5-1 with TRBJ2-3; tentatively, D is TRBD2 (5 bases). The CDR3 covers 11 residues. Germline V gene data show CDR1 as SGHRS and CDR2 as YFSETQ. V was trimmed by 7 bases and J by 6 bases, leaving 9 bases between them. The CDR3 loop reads CASARRDTQYF. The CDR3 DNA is TGCGCCAGCGCAAGGAGGGATACGCAGTATTTT.

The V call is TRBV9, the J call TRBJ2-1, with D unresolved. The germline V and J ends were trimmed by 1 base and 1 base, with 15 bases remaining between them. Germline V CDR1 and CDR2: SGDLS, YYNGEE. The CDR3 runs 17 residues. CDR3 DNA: TGTGCCAGCAGCGTACTTGACAAGGCTCCTTCCTACAATGAGCAGTTCTTC. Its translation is CASSVLDKAPSYNEQFF.

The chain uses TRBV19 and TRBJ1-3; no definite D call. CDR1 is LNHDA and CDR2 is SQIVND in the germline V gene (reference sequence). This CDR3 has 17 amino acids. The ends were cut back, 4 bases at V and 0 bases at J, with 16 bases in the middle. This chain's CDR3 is CASSRTSGRNSGNTIYF. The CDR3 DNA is TGTGCCAGTAGTAGGACTTCGGGCAGGAACTCTGGAAACACCATATATTTT.

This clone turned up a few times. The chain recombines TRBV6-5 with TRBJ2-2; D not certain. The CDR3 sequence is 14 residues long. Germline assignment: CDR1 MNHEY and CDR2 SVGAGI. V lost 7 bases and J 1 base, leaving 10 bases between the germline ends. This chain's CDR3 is CASKLRRNTGELFF. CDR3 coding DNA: TGTGCCAGCAAGTTAAGGCGGAACACCGGGGAGCTGTTTTTT.

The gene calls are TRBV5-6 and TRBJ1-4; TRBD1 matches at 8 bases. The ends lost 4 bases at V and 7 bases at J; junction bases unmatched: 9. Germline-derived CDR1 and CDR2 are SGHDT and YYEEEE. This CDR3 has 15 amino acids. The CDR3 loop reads CASSPRAGGIEKLFF. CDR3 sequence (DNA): TGTGCCAGCAGCCCCCGGGCAGGGGGCATTGAAAAACTGTTTTTT.

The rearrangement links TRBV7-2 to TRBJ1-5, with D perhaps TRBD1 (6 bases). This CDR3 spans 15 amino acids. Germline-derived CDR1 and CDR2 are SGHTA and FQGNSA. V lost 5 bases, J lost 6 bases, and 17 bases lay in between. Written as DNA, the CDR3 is TGTGCCAGCAGCATCACCGGACAGTACGGTCAGCCCCAGCATTTT. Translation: CASSITGQYGQPQHF.

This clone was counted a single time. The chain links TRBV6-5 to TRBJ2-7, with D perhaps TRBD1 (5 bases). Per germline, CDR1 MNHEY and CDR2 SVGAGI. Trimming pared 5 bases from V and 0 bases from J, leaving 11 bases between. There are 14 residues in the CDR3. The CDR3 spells CASSPSTDSYEQYF. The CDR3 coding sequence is TGTGCCAGCAGTCCCTCGACAGACTCCTACGAGCAGTACTTC.

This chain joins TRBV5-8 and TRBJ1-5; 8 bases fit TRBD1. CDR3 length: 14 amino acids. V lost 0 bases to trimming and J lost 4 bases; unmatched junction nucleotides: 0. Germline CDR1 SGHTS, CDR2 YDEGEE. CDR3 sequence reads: CASSLGTGNQPQHF. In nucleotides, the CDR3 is TGTGCCAGCAGCTTGGGGACAGGGAATCAGCCCCAGCATTTT.

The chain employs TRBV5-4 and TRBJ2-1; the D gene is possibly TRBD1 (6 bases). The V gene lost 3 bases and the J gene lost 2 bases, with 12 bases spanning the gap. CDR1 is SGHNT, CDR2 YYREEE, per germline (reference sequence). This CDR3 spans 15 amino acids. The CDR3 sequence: CASSSDSRAYNEQFF. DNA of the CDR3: TGTGCCAGCAGCTCGGACAGTAGGGCCTACAATGAGCAGTTCTTC.